This entry is about one T cell receptor (beta chain). Its antigen is currently unknown. V shed 1 base and J shed 5 bases, with 18 bases lying between them. The CDR3 has 17 residues. Germline V gene sequence: CDR1 GTSNPN, CDR2 SVGIG (reference sequence). These data belong to a study of cytomegalovirus exposure and HLA in healthy donors. Background on the study: Roughly 179 million T cells yielded 100 million to 130 million unique TCR beta sequences, as an earlier analysis found. Regarding the study as a whole: Several V segments, TRBV6-2 and TRBV6-3 among them, could not be told apart and were dropped. In vitro assays verified that three CMV-associated chains recognized CMV antigens specifically.

Researchers ran the PCR with 60 Vbeta and 13 Jbeta primers. Assay used: immunoSEQ multiplex PCR; TCRdb lists only in-frame clones, some missing. In total, the table holds some 150,000 clones. The source material was PBMCs. This TCR derives from a young woman in good health and CMV-seronegative. The chain has TRBV30 and TRBJ2-6, with a possible D match to TRBD1 (5 bases). Written as DNA, the CDR3 is TGTGCCTGGAGTGGCAGGGTGAGTTGCACTTGGGCCAACGTCCTGACTTTC. It translates to CAWSGRVSCTWANVLTF.